In this sample, the clone carrying this T cell receptor (beta chain) turned up a few times. The record originates from a study of T-cell memory formation after mild COVID-19. With 5 bases removed from V and 6 bases from J, the gap between germline ends came to 10 bases. Germline V CDR1 and CDR2: SGHVS, FNYEAQ. The CDR3 length is 13 residues. Each CDR3 protein gets one entry after TCRdb re-called the 5' RACE reads with MiXCR. The table includes about 470,000 distinct CDR3 sequences, roughly 18% detected once. The chain joins TRBV7-6 to TRBJ2-2; D uncertain. Input material: PBMCs or a T cell subset sorted from them (not recorded which). The clonotype originates from an adult woman who had mild COVID-19 (a few samples of this study predate the infection). Cell type and time point are not known. The CDR3 sequence is CASSNTAPGELFF. The CDR3 DNA is TGTGCCAGCAGCAACACAGCTCCCGGGGAGCTGTTTTTT.